This T cell receptor (beta chain) originates from a study of blood T cells in healthy people across ages. It was with a sample-barcoded 5' primer and a J-beta primer mix that a second PCR of roughly 7 to 12 cycles was run. Via MiXCR, TCRdb re-called the 5' RACE reads, giving one row per CDR3 protein. This table holds about 1.4 million distinct CDR3 sequences, roughly 60% found once. V was cut by 5 bases and J by 2 bases, with 10 bases left in between. Germline values: CDR1 SGHRS, CDR2 YFSETQ. CDR3 size: 13 residues. Sequencing was performed on blood. The source of this sequence is a man between 18 and 29 years old in good health. The gene calls are TRBV5-1 and TRBJ2-5; D is uncertain. The CDR3: CASRITTQETQYF. The CDR3 coding sequence is TGCGCCAGCAGAATAACTACTCAAGAGACCCAGTACTTC. The entire variable domain, with the rest obtained from reference TRBV5-1 and TRBJ2-5, is as follows: KAGVTQTPRYLIKTRGQQVTLSCSPISGHRSVSWYQQTPGQGLQFLFEYFSETQRNKGNFPGRFSGRQFSNSRSEMNVSTLELGDSALYLCASRITTQETQYFGPGTRLLVL.